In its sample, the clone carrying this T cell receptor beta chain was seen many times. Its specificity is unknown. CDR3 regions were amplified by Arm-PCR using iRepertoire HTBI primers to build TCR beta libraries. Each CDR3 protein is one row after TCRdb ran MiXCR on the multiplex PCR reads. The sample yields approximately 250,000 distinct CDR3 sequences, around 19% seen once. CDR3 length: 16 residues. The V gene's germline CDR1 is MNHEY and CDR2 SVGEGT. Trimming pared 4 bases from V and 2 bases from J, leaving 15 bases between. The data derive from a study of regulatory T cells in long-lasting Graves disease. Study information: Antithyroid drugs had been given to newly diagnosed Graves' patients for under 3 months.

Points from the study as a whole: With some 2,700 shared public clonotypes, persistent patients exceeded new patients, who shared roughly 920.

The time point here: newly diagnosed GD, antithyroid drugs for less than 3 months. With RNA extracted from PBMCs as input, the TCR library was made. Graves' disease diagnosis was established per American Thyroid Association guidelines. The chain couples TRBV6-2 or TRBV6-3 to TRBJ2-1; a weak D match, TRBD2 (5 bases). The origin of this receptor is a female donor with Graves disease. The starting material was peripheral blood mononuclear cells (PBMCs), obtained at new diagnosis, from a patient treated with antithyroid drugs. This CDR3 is CASSSPPGFPYNEQFF. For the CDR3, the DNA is TGTGCCAGCAGTTCCCCCCCGGGATTCCCCTACAATGAGCAGTTCTTC.